Here is one T cell receptor beta chain with its context. This clonotype was counted between two and nine times. The target of this receptor is not known. Base qualities were left out, and no much larger clone turns up one base away. TCRdb records Illumina HiSeq 1500 as the sequencer. TCRdb ran its own pipeline on the public reads, namely fastp trimming at Q25 and MiXCR clone calling, and kept in-frame beta chains. Each CDR3 protein appears once, grouped with its most common genes and DNA. The sample table lists 310,000 or so distinct CDR3 sequences, 15% to 20% of them with a count of one. About 11% of the sample is in the top ten clones. This record comes from a study of T cell repertoires in cytomegalovirus infection (dated by TCRdb to 2018 to 2020). In terms of the full investigation: Donor HLA type was relevant to the analysis, because carriage of CMV infection together with the matching HLA type was indicated by public TCR beta signatures. Beyond this particular receptor, the publication reports: Cumulative frequency of public TCR beta family members discriminated carriers of CMV infection plus the relevant HLA type in this cohort and an independent roughly 340-donor cohort. In the ex vivo response, HLA-C-restricted CMV-specific TCR beta clonotypes were dominant, and in two of eight donors the single most frequent clonotype came from this HLA-C-restricted group.

The CDR3 goes from the cysteine to the phenylalanine over 16 residues. The only DNA kept is the CDR3, 48 bases in frame from the first base. The junction shows trimming of 1 base on V and 8 bases on J, and the gene matches do not reach 10 bases of it. CDR1 and CDR2, looked up from the germline V gene (reference sequence), are SEHNR and FQNEAQ. The TCR was taken from a human donor in good health (CMV status not recorded). Some clones in this sample may be carry-over from other donors' samples. Sequenced input: PBMCs. The sequence joins TRBV7-9 to TRBJ1-4; 7 central bases correspond to TRBD1. The CDR3 has the sequence CASSLGGGTQEEKLFF. The nucleotide sequence reads TGTGCCAGCAGCTTAGGAGGGGGCACCCAGGAGGAAAAACTGTTTTTT. With all but the CDR3 taken from the reference TRBV7-9 and TRBJ1-4 genes, the full variable domain is: DTGVSQNPRHKITKRGQNVTFRCDPISEHNRLYWYRQTLGQGPEFLTYFQNEAQLEKSRLLSDRFSAERPKGSFSTLEIQRTEQGDSAMYLCASSLGGGTQEEKLFFGSGTQLSVL.